This is a list of T cell receptor beta chains from one sample in a study of blood T cell repertoires in COVID-19. The assay was immunoSEQ multiplex PCR, and TCRdb's table has in-frame clones only and misses some. The sample has roughly 250,000 clones; about 83% are singletons. Specimen: PBMCs or T cells enriched from blood (not recorded which). Source of these receptors: a woman in her 50s who had recovered from COVID-19. CDR3s include the opening cysteine and the closing phenylalanine or tryptophan. The D gene is left open where the match is weak. Clone size is given for some rows only: seen once, a few or many times, or a class if the clone is expanded.

TRBV9	.	.	TRBJ2-1	TGTGCCAGCAGCGTAGGCCAGTTGAATGAGCAGTTCTTC	CASSVGQLNEQFF
TRBV27	once	.	TRBJ1-2	.	CASSSSGLWDYGYTF
TRBV6-5	.	.	TRBJ1-2	TGTGCCAGCAGTTCTCGGACAGCCTCAGAGAACTATGGCTACACCTTC	CASSSRTASENYGYTF
TRBV5-1	.	.	TRBJ2-1	TGCGCCAGCAGCGCCGGACAGATCAATGAGCAGTTCTTC	CASSAGQINEQFF
TRBV28	.	.	TRBJ1-5	TGTGCCAGCAGTTTAGGCCAGCCCCAGCATTTT	CASSLGQPQHF
TRBV19	.	TRBD1	TRBJ2-6	TGTGCCAGTAGTATAGATCCGGACAGGGGACGCTCTGGGGCCAACGTCCTGACTTTC	CASSIDPDRGRSGANVLTF
TRBV19	.	.	TRBJ2-2	TGTGCCAGTAGTCCCCAGGGGGGCGCGGGCACCGGGGAGCTGTTTTTT	CASSPQGGAGTGELFF
TRBV27	.	.	TRBJ1-5	TGTGCCAGCAGTACCTACGGACAGCTCAATCAGCCCCAGCATTTT	CASSTYGQLNQPQHF
TRBV14	.	TRBD2	TRBJ2-3	TGTGCCAGCAGCCAATTCCCTCGCACCGGGACTAGCGGGATATGGCCCTCCGGCACAGATACGCAGTATTTT	CASSQFPRTGTSGIWPSGTDTQYF
TRBV7-8	.	.	TRBJ1-4	TGTGCCAGCAGCAATGGGAGGGGTGAAAAACTGTTTTTT	CASSNGRGEKLFF
TRBV5-4	.	.	TRBJ2-1	TGTGCCAGCAGCTTAGAGAGCTCCTACAATGAGCAGTTCTTC	CASSLESSYNEQFF
TRBV18	.	.	TRBJ1-5	TGTGCCAGCTCGAGGCAGGGTGGAAATCAGCCCCAGCATTTT	CASSRQGGNQPQHF
TRBV19	.	TRBD1	TRBJ1-2	TGTGCCAGTAAGAGGTTGACAGGGGCGCTTAACTATGGCTACACCTTC	CASKRLTGALNYGYTF
TRBV24-1	.	.	TRBJ1-1	TGTGCCACCAGTGCGACCACGACGAGGGATGAAGCTTTCTTT	CATSATTTRDEAFF
TRBV5-1	.	TRBD2	TRBJ2-3	TGCGCCAGCAGCTTCTCAGCTAGCGGGGTCGCAGATACGCAGTATTTT	CASSFSASGVADTQYF
TRBV5-1	.	TRBD2	TRBJ2-1	TGCGCCAGCAGCGCCTTACGGACTAGCGGCAATGAGCAGTTCTTC	CASSALRTSGNEQFF
TRBV5-5	.	.	TRBJ1-5	TGTGCCAGCAGCCGTGACACGGCAAGCAATCAGCCCCAGCATTTT	CASSRDTASNQPQHF
TRBV7-6	.	.	TRBJ1-1	TGTGCCAGCAGCTCTACAGGGATGACTGAAGCTTTCTTT	CASSSTGMTEAFF
TRBV7-2	.	.	TRBJ1-5	TGTGCCAGCAGCCCGACAGGCCAGAGAGGTCAGCCCCAGCATTTT	CASSPTGQRGQPQHF
TRBV10-2	.	TRBD2	TRBJ2-5	TGCGCCAGGGCCCGGGGGGACCAAGAGACCCAGTACTTC	CARARGDQETQYF
TRBV21-1	.	.	TRBJ2-3	TGTGCCAGCCGTACTAGCGGCATCGGCACAGATACGCAGTATTTT	CASRTSGIGTDTQYF
TRBV7-2	.	.	TRBJ1-5	TGTGCCAGCAGTAGGCGAGGCGGACAGCCCCAGCATTTT	CASSRRGGQPQHF
TRBV6-5	.	.	TRBJ1-1	TGTGCCAGCAGTAACGACAGGAAACGAAGTGAAGCTTTCTTT	CASSNDRKRSEAFF
TRBV19	.	TRBD2	TRBJ2-1	TGTGCCAGTACGACTAGCGGGAGGGTAAGAGAGCAGTTCTTC	CASTTSGRVREQFF
TRBV11-2	.	TRBD2	TRBJ2-1	TGTGCCAGCAGCCTACTAGCGTATAGCTCCTACAATGAGCAGTTCTTC	CASSLLAYSSYNEQFF
TRBV13	.	TRBD1	TRBJ1-4	TGTGCCAGCAGCTTAGGGGGACAGGGGCCGGGTAATGAAAAACTGTTTTTT	CASSLGGQGPGNEKLFF
TRBV30	.	.	TRBJ2-2	TGTGCCTGGAGCGCTCTCTCGGCGGGCGGGGAGCTGTTTTTT	CAWSALSAGGELFF
TRBV9	.	TRBD2	TRBJ2-1	TGTGCCAGCAGCGTAGACCTAGCGGGCAATGAGCAGTTCTTC	CASSVDLAGNEQFF
TRBV7-9	.	TRBD1	TRBJ1-2	TGTGCCAGCAGCTCGCACAGGGGCTATGGCTACACCTTC	CASSSHRGYGYTF
TRBV7-3	.	TRBD2	TRBJ2-1	TGTGCCAGCAGCTTTAGCGGGGGCTCCTACAATGAGCAGTTCTTC	CASSFSGGSYNEQFF
TRBV7-6	.	.	TRBJ2-1	TGTGCCAGCAGCTTAGATCGAGGTATTTTAGGGAGCTCCTACAATGAGCAGTTCTTC	CASSLDRGILGSSYNEQFF
TRBV21-1	.	.	TRBJ2-4	TGTGCCAGCAGCAACCCAGGGTCTCCCAAAAACATTCAGTACTTC	CASSNPGSPKNIQYF
TRBV11-3	.	TRBD2	TRBJ2-3	TGTGCCAGCAGCTCAAGAGGGTCTAGCGGGGGGGTAGATACGCAGTATTTT	CASSSRGSSGGVDTQYF
TRBV2	.	TRBD1	TRBJ1-5	TGTGCCAGCAGTGAAGAACAGGGGGTTCAGCCCCAGCATTTT	CASSEEQGVQPQHF
TRBV7-2	.	.	TRBJ1-1	TGTGCCAGCAGCGAATTTGGCGGGGGTGAAGCTTTCTTT	CASSEFGGGEAFF
TRBV28	once	.	TRBJ1-1	TGTGCCAGTCCCCCGGACAGATTGAACACTGAAGCTTTCTTT	CASPPDRLNTEAFF
TRBV4-3	.	TRBD1	TRBJ2-7	TGCGCCAGCAGCCGAACGGACAGGGGGCCCTCCTACGAGCAGTACTTC	CASSRTDRGPSYEQYF
TRBV5-1	.	TRBD1	TRBJ1-1	TGCGCCAGCAGCCGGGACAGCCAGAACACTGAAGCTTTCTTT	CASSRDSQNTEAFF
TRBV27	few	.	TRBJ1-6	TGTGCCAGCAGTTTATCCCCCAGGCGGGTTGGTTCACCCCTCCACTTT	CASSLSPRRVGSPLHF
TRBV4-1	.	.	TRBJ2-7	TGCGCCAGCAGCCAAGATGAGGTGTACGAGCAGTACTTC	CASSQDEVYEQYF
TRBV2	once	.	TRBJ1-5	TGTGCCAGCAGTGAGCTCAGGACAGTTCATCAGCCCCAGCATTTT	CASSELRTVHQPQHF
TRBV30	.	.	TRBJ1-4	TGTGCCTATAACGGGAGACTTAATGAAAAACTGTTTTTT	CAYNGRLNEKLFF
TRBV19	.	TRBD1	TRBJ1-5	TGTGCCAGTAGTACGGGGACAGGGAATCAGCCCCAGCATTTT	CASSTGTGNQPQHF
TRBV19	.	.	TRBJ1-2	TGTGCCAGTAGTATATCGGGGGACTATGGCTACACCTTC	CASSISGDYGYTF
TRBV3-1/TRBV3-2	.	.	TRBJ2-3	TGTGCCAGCAGCCAAGATCCTTCGGGGTATACGCAGTATTTT	CASSQDPSGYTQYF
TRBV2	.	TRBD1	TRBJ1-1	TGTGCCAGCAGTATAACATCGACAGGGCTGAACACTGAAGCTTTCTTT	CASSITSTGLNTEAFF
TRBV27	few	.	TRBJ2-1	TGTGCCAGCAGTTTAGCGATAACGAAACTCAATGAGCAGTTCTTC	CASSLAITKLNEQFF
TRBV5-6	few	TRBD1	TRBJ1-1	TGTGCCAGCAGGGTGTGGCAGGGGGCTCGTTTGCCCACTGAAGCTTTCTTT	CASRVWQGARLPTEAFF
TRBV19	.	.	TRBJ2-1	TGTGCCAGTAGTAGCCGAGACTCCTACAATGAGCAGTTCTTC	CASSSRDSYNEQFF
TRBV6-5	once	TRBD1	TRBJ2-7	TGTGTCAGCAGTACCCGACAGGGCGAGCAGTACTTC	CVSSTRQGEQYF
TRBV7-3	.	TRBD2	TRBJ2-7	TGTGCCAGCAGCCCGGGTAGCGGGATCTACGAGCAGTACTTC	CASSPGSGIYEQYF
TRBV6-5	.	TRBD1	TRBJ1-6	TGTGCCAGCAGTTACTCCGCCCACAGGGGGCCACCCCTCCACTTT	CASSYSAHRGPPLHF
TRBV28	.	TRBD1	TRBJ1-3	TGTGCCAGCACCCCACAGGGGGCGAGGGACACCATATATTTT	CASTPQGARDTIYF
TRBV9	.	.	TRBJ1-1	TGTGCCAGCAGCGTAGCTCCGGAGGGGTGGGGAGCTTTCTTT	CASSVAPEGWGAFF
TRBV24-1	.	TRBD1	TRBJ2-1	TGTGCCACCAGTGATCCGGGACAGGGTGTTTGGGAGCAGTTCTTC	CATSDPGQGVWEQFF
TRBV6-2/TRBV6-3	once	TRBD1	TRBJ2-3	TGTGCCAGCAGTTACCACCGGGACAGGGGCCCCACCGCACGGGATACGCAGTATTTT	CASSYHRDRGPTARDTQYF